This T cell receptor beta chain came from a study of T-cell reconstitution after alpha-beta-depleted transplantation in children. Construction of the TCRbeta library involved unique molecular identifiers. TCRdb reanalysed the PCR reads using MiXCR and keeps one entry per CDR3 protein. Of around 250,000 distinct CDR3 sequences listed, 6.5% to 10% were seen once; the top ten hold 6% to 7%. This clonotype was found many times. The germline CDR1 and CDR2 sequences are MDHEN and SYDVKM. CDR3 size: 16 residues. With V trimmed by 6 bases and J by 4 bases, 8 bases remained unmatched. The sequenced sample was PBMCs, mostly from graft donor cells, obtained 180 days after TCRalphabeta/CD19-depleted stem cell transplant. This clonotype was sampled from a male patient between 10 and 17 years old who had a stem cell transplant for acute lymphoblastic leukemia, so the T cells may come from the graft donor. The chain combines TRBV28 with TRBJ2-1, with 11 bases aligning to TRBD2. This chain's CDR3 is CASSVAGGPEYNEQFF. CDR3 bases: TGTGCCAGCAGCGTAGCGGGAGGGCCTGAGTACAATGAGCAGTTCTTC.